A single sample gave rise to the 17 T cell receptor beta chains below, sequenced in a study of T cells in Graves' hyperthyroidism and ophthalmopathy. RNA transcripts gave rise to amplified TCR beta CDR3 regions. A set of HTBI primers served as the primers for a first-round RT-PCR of the TCR CDR3. TCRdb reprocessed the multiplex PCR reads via MiXCR and lists one record per CDR3 protein. The data contain 300,000 to 450,000 distinct CDR3 sequences, 20% to 25% of them singletons. Sequencing used blood. Every receptor here comes from a man aged 50 or older with Graves' hyperthyroidism.

This rearrangement joins TRBV12-3 or TRBV12-4 to TRBJ2-5; D call uncertain. The ends were cut back, 6 bases at V and 2 bases at J, with 10 bases in the middle. The CDR3 spans 13 residues. CDR3: CASRLDGQETQYF. In DNA, the CDR3 is TGTGCCAGCAGGCTCGACGGGCAAGAGACCCAGTACTTC.

The chain carries TRBV20-1 and TRBJ2-1; TRBD2 might be the D (5 bases). With 4 bases removed from V and 11 bases from J, the gap between germline ends came to 18 bases. The CDR3 has 13 amino acids. CDR1 DFQATT and CDR2 SNEGSKA come from the germline V gene (reference sequence). CDR3 sequence reads: CSAKRTGGSQQFF. The CDR3 DNA reads as TGCAGTGCTAAGAGGACTGGTGGCAGTCAGCAGTTCTTC.

This clonotype was counted between two and nine times. Here the CDR3 reads CASSLSGGISYEQYF. In DNA form, the CDR3 reads TGTGCCAGCAGCTTATCTGGGGGAATCTCCTACGAGCAGTACTTC. This rearrangement joins TRBV11-3 to TRBJ2-7; D is perhaps TRBD1 or TRBD2 (5 bases each). Deletions cut 2 bases from V and 0 bases from J, with 11 bases between. The CDR3 runs 15 residues. Germline CDR1 reads SGHNT; CDR2 reads YENEEA.

As regards this clonotype: One end of the junction does not line up with germline, which may come from a read error. J is TRBJ2-1 and V is TRBV3-1, with TRBD2 matching 10 bases. This CDR3 region has 17 residues. Germline CDR1 LGHDT, CDR2 YNNKEL (reference sequence). CDR3 sequence reads: CAGSHQSTSGKYNEQFF. The CDR3, as DNA: TGTGCCGGCAGCCACCAATCCACTAGCGGGAAATACAATGAGCAGTTCTTC.

This clonotype occurred a few times. V gene TRBV28 combines with J gene TRBJ2-2, with no clear D. Trimming shortened V by 11 bases and J by 1 base, and 11 bases separated the two germline ends. The CDR3 spans 13 residues. Germline-derived CDR1 and CDR2 are MDHEN and SYDVKM. The CDR3 region has the DNA TGTGCCGCCCTGGATCGGAACACCGGGGAGCTGTTTTTT. Translation gives CAALDRNTGELFF. Drawing the rest from reference TRBV28 and TRBJ2-2, the complete variable domain is DVKVTQSSRYLVKRTGEKVFLECVQDMDHENMFWYRQDPGLGLRLIYFSYDVKMKEKGDIPEGYSVSREKKERFSLILESASTNQTSMYLCAALDRNTGELFFGEGSRLTVL.

This chain joins TRBV25-1 and TRBJ2-1, with no clear D. The length of the CDR3 is 14 residues. Per the germline V gene, CDR1 is MGHDK and CDR2 is SYGVNS. V shed 1 base and J shed 10 bases, with 14 bases lying between them. The CDR3 DNA reads TGTGCCAGCAGTGAATTGGCACCTCTTCCCGAGCAGTTCTTC. Its translation is CASSELAPLPEQFF.

The chain couples TRBV7-9 to TRBJ2-5; 10 bases are a match to TRBD2. Germline CDR1 and CDR2: SEHNR and FQNEAQ (reference sequence). V dropped 5 bases and J dropped 4; count of bases not matched to a gene: 10. This CDR3 is 16 amino acids long. CDR3 nucleotide sequence: TGTGCCAGCAGCCCACCTACCCTAGCGGGAGTAGAGACCCAGTACTTC. As protein: CASSPPTLAGVETQYF.

The table lists this clonotype with a few counts. This sequence joins TRBV19 and TRBJ1-6; 7 bases are shared with TRBD1. V trimming: 7 bases; J trimming: 4 bases; junction bases outside the gene matches: 4. CDR3 length: 14 residues. Germline V lookup: CDR1 LNHDA, CDR2 SQIVND (reference sequence). DNA for the CDR3: TGTGCCAGTACCGGGACAGCGTATAATTCACCCCTCCACTTT. This codes for CASTGTAYNSPLHF. Full variable domain (remainder filled in from reference TRBV19 and TRBJ1-6): DGGITQSPKYLFRKEGQNVTLSCEQNLNHDAMYWYRQDPGQGLRLIYYSQIVNDFQKGDIAEGYSVSREKKESFPLTVTSAQKNPTAFYLCASTGTAYNSPLHFGNGTRLTVT.

The chain uses TRBV12-3 or TRBV12-4 and TRBJ2-4, with D tentatively TRBD2 (6 bases). Trimming stripped 3 bases from V and 1 base from J, with 10 bases between. CDR3 length: 15 residues. CDR3 residues: CASSLRGLAKNIQYF. CDR3 in DNA: TGTGCCAGCAGTTTGCGGGGATTGGCCAAAAACATTCAGTACTTC.

This clonotype was seen a few times. The chain is built from TRBV25-1 and TRBJ2-1; 8 bases are a match to TRBD1. V shed 1 base and J 10 bases; nucleotides not matched to a gene: 12. The CDR3 length is 16 residues. Germline V CDR1 and CDR2: MGHDK, SYGVNS. The CDR3: CASSEFDRGGGREQFF. CDR3 nucleotides: TGTGCCAGCAGTGAATTCGACAGGGGCGGTGGCCGCGAGCAGTTCTTC.

This clonotype was detected many times. V is TRBV28 and J is TRBJ2-1, with TRBD2 identical over 10 bases. The germline V gene has CDR1 MDHEN and CDR2 SYDVKM. The CDR3 covers 13 residues. Germline trimming cut 7 bases from V and 9 bases from J; bases unmatched to any gene: 6. This CDR3 reads CASTGTSDREQFF. CDR3 DNA: TGTGCCAGCACCGGGACTAGCGATCGTGAGCAGTTCTTC.

The V gene is TRBV28, the J gene TRBJ1-5; tentatively, D is TRBD1 (5 bases). This CDR3 contains 18 residues. The V and J ends lost 3 bases and 4 bases respectively, with 22 bases between them. Germline CDR1 and CDR2: MDHEN and SYDVKM. CDR3 in DNA: TGTGCCAGCAGTTTGGGTGCGGCCGTGGGGGTGGGGAATCAGCCCCAGCATTTT. It yields the protein CASSLGAAVGVGNQPQHF.

This clonotype was seen only a few times. V gene TRBV20-1 combines with J gene TRBJ2-1; 7 nucleotides match TRBD2. With V trimmed by 4 bases and J by 3 bases, 12 bases remained unmatched. The CDR3 length is 16 residues. Germline CDR1 is DFQATT and CDR2 is SNEGSKA (reference sequence). CDR3 DNA: TGCAGTGCTACCATGGCGGGAGCGGGTTTCTACAATGAGCAGTTCTTC. As protein: CSATMAGAGFYNEQFF.

This clonotype has a handful of counts. The genes are TRBV12-5 and TRBJ2-7, with a possible D match to TRBD2 (6 bases). This CDR3 has 14 amino acids. Germline V lookup: CDR1 LGHNT, CDR2 FRNRAP. Trimming left V 6 bases short and J 1 base short, with 13 bases between. This chain's CDR3 is CASGPTAGSYEQYF. In DNA, the CDR3 is TGTGCTAGTGGCCCGACTGCGGGGTCCTACGAGCAGTACTTC.

This clonotype was detected ten times or more. The chain joins TRBV28 to TRBJ2-7; maybe TRBD2 (5 bases). The V and J ends lost 4 bases and 7 bases respectively, with 14 bases between them. CDR3 size: 13 residues. The germline V gene encodes CDR1 MDHEN and CDR2 SYDVKM. CDR3 region: CASSSFLASEQYF. CDR3 in DNA: TGTGCCAGCAGTTCCTTTCTAGCCTCTGAGCAGTACTTC.

The rearrangement links TRBV5-1 to TRBJ2-7, with D tentatively TRBD1 (6 bases). The germline V gene has CDR1 SGHRS and CDR2 YFSETQ. This CDR3 spans 14 amino acids. V lost 1 base to trimming and J lost 4 bases, with 12 bases between them. The CDR3 is CASSLRQGQYEQYF. CDR3 sequence (DNA): TGCGCCAGCAGCTTGCGCCAGGGGCAATACGAGCAGTACTTC. The variable domain in full, with the rest retrieved from reference TRBV5-1 and TRBJ2-7, is KAGVTQTPRYLIKTRGQQVTLSCSPISGHRSVSWYQQTPGQGLQFLFEYFSETQRNKGNFPGRFSGRQFSNSRSEMNVSTLELGDSALYLCASSLRQGQYEQYFGPGTRLTVT.

This clonotype was counted only a few times. The chain combines TRBV3-1 with TRBJ1-6; D remains ambiguous. This CDR3 comprises 13 residues. Deletions cut 5 bases from V and 7 bases from J, with 9 bases between. Germline V gives CDR1 LGHDT, CDR2 YNNKEL (reference sequence). CDR3 DNA sequence: TGTGCCAGCAGCGGTGTTGGGAATTCACCCCTCCACTTT. Protein sequence: CASSGVGNSPLHF.